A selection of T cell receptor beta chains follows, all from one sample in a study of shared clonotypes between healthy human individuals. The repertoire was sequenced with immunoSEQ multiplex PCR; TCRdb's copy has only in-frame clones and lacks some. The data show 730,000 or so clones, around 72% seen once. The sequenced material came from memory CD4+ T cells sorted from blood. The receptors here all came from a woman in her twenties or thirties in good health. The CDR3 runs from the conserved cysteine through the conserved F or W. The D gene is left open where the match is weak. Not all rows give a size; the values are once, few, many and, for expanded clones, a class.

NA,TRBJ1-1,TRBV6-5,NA,CASSYNSGSTEAFF,TGTGCCAGCAGTTACAATTCGGGGTCCACTGAAGCTTTCTTT
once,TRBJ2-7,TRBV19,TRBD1,CASSIYPEQGLSYEQYF,TGTGCCAGTAGTATATACCCCGAACAGGGGTTGTCCTACGAGCAGTACTTC
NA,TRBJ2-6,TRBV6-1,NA,CASSADVPGANVLTF,TGTGCCAGCAGTGCGGACGTCCCTGGGGCCAACGTCCTGACTTTC
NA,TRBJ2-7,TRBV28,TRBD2,CASRESLAGAYEQYF,TGTGCCAGCAGAGAGTCACTAGCGGGAGCTTACGAGCAGTACTTC
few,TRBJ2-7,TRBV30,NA,CAWRTGSSYEQYF,TGTGCCTGGAGAACAGGAAGCTCCTACGAGCAGTACTTC
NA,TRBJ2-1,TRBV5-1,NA,CASSLASGSYNEQFF,TGCGCCAGCAGCTTGGCAAGCGGATCCTACAATGAGCAGTTCTTC
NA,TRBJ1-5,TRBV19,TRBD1,CASTQGYQPQHF,TGTGCCAGTACACAGGGGTATCAGCCCCAGCATTTT
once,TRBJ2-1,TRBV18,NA,CASSPKWTLGSRNEQFF,TGTGCCAGCTCACCAAAGTGGACCCTGGGATCCCGCAATGAGCAGTTCTTC
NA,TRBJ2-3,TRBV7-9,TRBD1,CASSLGQGANTQYF,TGTGCCAGCAGCTTAGGCCAGGGGGCGAATACGCAGTATTTT
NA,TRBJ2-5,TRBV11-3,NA,CASSVHAASETQYF,TGTGCCAGCAGCGTTCACGCAGCCAGCGAGACCCAGTACTTC
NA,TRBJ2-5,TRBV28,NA,CASSLKGPWETQYF,TGTGCCAGCAGTTTGAAGGGGCCATGGGAGACCCAGTACTTC
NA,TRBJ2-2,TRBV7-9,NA,CASSPFTGELFF,TGTGCCAGCAGCCCCTTCACCGGGGAGCTGTTTTTT
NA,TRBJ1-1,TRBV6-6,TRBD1,CASRVDRGKNTEAFF,TGTGCCAGCAGAGTTGACAGGGGGAAGAACACTGAAGCTTTCTTT
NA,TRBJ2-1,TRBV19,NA,CASSIWGSSSNEQFF,TGTGCCAGTAGTATCTGGGGGTCATCGTCCAATGAGCAGTTCTTC
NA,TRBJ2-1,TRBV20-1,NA,CSARWDGEFF,TGCAGTGCAAGATGGGACGGCGAGTTCTTC
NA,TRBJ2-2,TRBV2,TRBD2,CASSGGLAGTGELFF,TGTGCCAGCAGTGGGGGACTAGCGGGCACCGGGGAGCTGTTTTTT
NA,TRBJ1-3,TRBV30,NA,CAWTEGSSGNTIYF,TGTGCCTGGACCGAAGGGAGCTCTGGAAACACCATATATTTT
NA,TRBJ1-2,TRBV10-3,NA,CAISEGQADGYTF,TGTGCCATCAGTGAGGGACAAGCAGATGGCTACACCTTC
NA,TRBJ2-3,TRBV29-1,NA,CSVTTGAGRADTQYF,TGCAGCGTCACAACAGGCGCGGGGAGAGCAGATACGCAGTATTTT
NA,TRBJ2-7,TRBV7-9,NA,CASSPTVAGRGEQYF,TGTGCCAGCAGCCCCACCGTTGCGGGGCGAGGTGAGCAGTACTTC
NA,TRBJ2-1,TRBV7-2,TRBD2,CASSSTSAYNEQFF,TGTGCCAGCAGCAGTACTAGCGCTTACAATGAGCAGTTCTTC
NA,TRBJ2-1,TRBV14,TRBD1,CASSRTGTGQNEQFF,TGTGCCAGCAGCCGGACCGGGACAGGTCAGAATGAGCAGTTCTTC
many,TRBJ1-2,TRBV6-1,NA,CASSDMGRRAGGYTF,TGTGCCAGCAGTGATATGGGAAGAAGGGCAGGCGGCTACACCTTC
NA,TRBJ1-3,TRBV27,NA,CASSLFVGNTIYF,TGTGCCAGCAGTTTATTCGTAGGAAACACCATATATTTT
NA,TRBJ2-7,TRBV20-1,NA,CSARGHEQYF,TGCAGTGCTAGGGGACACGAGCAGTACTTC
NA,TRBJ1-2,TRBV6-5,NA,CASRTSGSLSF,TGTGCCAGCAGGACCTCAGGGTCCTTATCATTC
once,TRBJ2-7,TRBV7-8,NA,CASSLADIGQYF,TGTGCCAGCAGCTTAGCGGATATAGGGCAGTACTTC
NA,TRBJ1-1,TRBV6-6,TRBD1,CASRDRTSMNTEAFF,TGTGCCAGCAGGGACAGGACAAGCATGAACACTGAAGCTTTCTTT
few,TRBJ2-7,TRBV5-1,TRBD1,CASSPEGTGGYEQYF,TGCGCCAGCAGCCCGGAAGGGACAGGGGGCTACGAGCAGTACTTC